The 12 T cell receptor beta chains presented below share a single source sample, sequenced in a study of cytomegalovirus exposure and HLA in healthy donors. The PCR used 60 Vbeta and 13 Jbeta primers. Measured with immunoSEQ multiplex PCR; TCRdb has only the in-frame clones, and not every one. The sample contains approximately 160,000 clones, less than 65% of which appear only once. The sample was PBMCs. All receptors derive from a woman aged 25 to 45 in good health and CMV-seropositive.

This clone was seen a handful of times. The V and J genes are TRBV4-1 and TRBJ1-1, with 9 bases lining up with TRBD1. CDR1 and CDR2 (germline): MGHRA, YSYEKL. The CDR3 is 15 residues long. The junction had 10 bases not matched to a gene; V was cut back by 3 bases and J by 8 bases. The CDR3 DNA is TGCGCCAGCAGCCAGCGGGGACAGGGTCTCTCCGAAGCTTTCTTT. Protein sequence: CASSQRGQGLSEAFF.

V usage is TRBV15 and J usage is TRBJ2-3, with TRBD2 matching 9 bases. Unmatched junction bases numbered 6, after V lost 6 bases and J lost 2 bases. CDR1 LNHNV and CDR2 YYDKDF come from the germline V gene (reference sequence). The CDR3 is made up of 15 amino acids. CDR3 amino acids: CATRVGGGDTDTQYF. For the CDR3, the DNA is TGTGCCACCAGAGTAGGCGGGGGGGACACAGATACGCAGTATTTT.

This chain joins TRBV29-1 and TRBJ2-2, with 7 bases identical to TRBD2. Germline V CDR1 and CDR2: SQVTM, ANQGSEA. The CDR3 totals 15 residues. CDR3 loop: CSEVLAVITTGELFF. The CDR3 nucleotides read TGCTCCGAGGTCCTAGCGGTAATTACCACCGGGGAGCTGTTTTTT.

V usage is TRBV2 and J usage is TRBJ2-1, with 7 bases lining up with TRBD1. The CDR3 sequence is 14 residues long. Germline V gene data show CDR1 as SNHLY and CDR2 as FYNNEI. V lost 4 bases to trimming and J lost 7 bases; unmatched junction nucleotides: 7. DNA for the CDR3: TGTGCCAGCAGTGGACAGGGCGGCGGTAATGAGCAGTTCTTC. Amino acid sequence: CASSGQGGGNEQFF.

The chain uses TRBV28 and TRBJ1-5, with D possibly TRBD1 on 5 matching bases. Germline loops: CDR1 MDHEN, CDR2 SYDVKM. V lost 6 bases and J lost 0, with 27 bases in between. The length of the CDR3 is 20 residues. The CDR3 sequence: CASSGLNNGRGGYSNQPQHF. As DNA, the CDR3 is TGTGCCAGCAGCGGGTTAAACAACGGTCGGGGGGGATATAGCAATCAGCCCCAGCATTTT.

The chain recombines TRBV27 with TRBJ2-1; tentative D call: TRBD2 (6 bases). V lost 2 bases and J lost 7, with 12 bases in between. Per the germline V gene, CDR1 is MNHEY and CDR2 is SMNVEV (reference sequence). The CDR3 contains 14 residues. The CDR3 region is CASSLVRGNNEQFF. CDR3 nucleotide sequence: TGTGCCAGCAGTTTAGTCCGGGGGAATAATGAGCAGTTCTTC.

V is TRBV2 and J is TRBJ2-5; the match to TRBD1 covers 10 bases. The germline V gene encodes CDR1 SNHLY and CDR2 FYNNEI. The CDR3 is made up of 12 amino acids. After removal of 4 bases from V and 10 bases from J, the junction contained 3 bases not matched to a gene. The CDR3 region has the DNA TGTGCCAGCAGTGCCAGGGACAGGGGCCAGTACTTC. Translating it yields CASSARDRGQYF.

This clone showed up just once. The chain couples TRBV7-6 to TRBJ2-3; TRBD1 matches at 7 bases. Trimming took 5 bases from V and 2 from J; bases not matched to a gene: 7. From germline, CDR1 is SGHVS and CDR2 FNYEAQ. The CDR3 consists of 15 residues. CDR3 amino acids: CASSPGTAITDTQYF. In nucleotides, the CDR3 is TGTGCCAGCAGCCCGGGGACAGCAATCACAGATACGCAGTATTTT.

The rearrangement links TRBV7-3 to TRBJ1-1; TRBD1 might be the D (5 bases). CDR1 is SGHTA and CDR2 is FQGTGA in the germline V gene. The CDR3 has 14 amino acids. V lost 4 bases and J lost 8, with 17 bases in between. CDR3 in amino acids: CASSSRAGFKEAFF. CDR3 DNA sequence: TGTGCCAGCAGCTCCAGGGCAGGGTTTAAAGAAGCTTTCTTT.

The sample holds a few counts of this clone. V gene TRBV7-9 combines with J gene TRBJ1-1; the D gene is possibly TRBD1 (5 bases). CDR3 size: 17 residues. CDR1 SEHNR and CDR2 FQNEAQ come from the germline V gene (reference sequence). Trimming shortened V by 5 bases and J by 0 bases, and 19 bases separated the two germline ends. The CDR3 sequence: CASSTRVAQGLNTEAFF. The DNA of the CDR3 is TGTGCCAGCAGCACGAGAGTGGCCCAGGGCCTGAACACTGAAGCTTTCTTT.

The rearrangement links TRBV2 to TRBJ1-1; D not certain. V lost 8 bases and J 0 bases, leaving 10 bases between the germline ends. The germline CDR1 and CDR2 sequences are SNHLY and FYNNEI. The CDR3 totals 13 residues. CDR3 sequence reads: CASLFDMNTEAFF. DNA for the CDR3: TGTGCCAGCCTATTCGACATGAACACTGAAGCTTTCTTT. Together with reference TRBV2 and TRBJ1-1, the CDR3 gives the full variable domain: EPEVTQTPSHQVTQMGQEVILRCVPISNHLYFYWYRQILGQKVEFLVSFYNNEISEKSEIFDDQFSVERPDGSNFTLKIRSTKLEDSAMYFCASLFDMNTEAFFGQGTRLTVV.

This chain joins TRBV5-4 and TRBJ2-3, with D possibly TRBD2 on 5 matching bases. The CDR3 runs to 14 residues. V lost 4 bases, J lost 4 bases, and 13 bases lay in between. Germline assignment: CDR1 SGHNT and CDR2 YYREEE (reference sequence). The CDR3 reads CASSQLGLADTQYF. The CDR3 bases are TGTGCCAGCAGCCAACTAGGGCTCGCAGATACGCAGTATTTT.